The 11 T cell receptor beta chains presented below share a single source sample, sequenced in a study of CD8 T cells in ankylosing spondylitis. Study-wide points: The study identified a TCR beta motif of about eight highly homologous variants that appeared characteristic of ankylosing spondylitis blood.

No antigen has been assigned to these receptors. TCRdb reanalysed the 5' RACE reads using MiXCR and keeps one entry per CDR3 protein. Of some 220,000 distinct CDR3 sequences detected, 6% to 8% appear once; the ten largest clones hold approximately 15%. The source material was blood, either unsorted or a sorted T cell fraction (not recorded which). All receptors come from a male donor with ankylosing spondylitis.

Only a few counts were recorded for this clonotype. The rearrangement uses TRBV7-8 and TRBJ2-1; the D gene is possibly TRBD1 (6 bases). Germline V gene sequence: CDR1 SGHVS, CDR2 FQNEAQ. This CDR3 has 15 amino acids. V lost 0 bases to trimming and J lost 6 bases, with 12 bases between them. The CDR3 coding sequence is TGTGCCAGCAGCTTAGCAGGGGGTGGGGGCAATGAGCAGTTCTTC. It is translated as CASSLAGGGGNEQFF.

The chain is built from TRBV3-1 and TRBJ2-7, with 11 bases lining up with TRBD2. V was clipped by 2 bases and J by 7 bases; unmatched bases: 13. Per the germline V gene, CDR1 is LGHDT and CDR2 is YNNKEL (reference sequence). The CDR3 spans 17 residues. This chain's CDR3 is CASSQIDLAGGPREQYF. The CDR3 DNA is TGTGCCAGCAGCCAAATTGATTTAGCGGGAGGGCCGCGAGAGCAGTACTTC.

This clonotype was recorded many times. The chain uses TRBV12-3 or TRBV12-4 and TRBJ2-7, with D perhaps given as TRBD1 or TRBD2 (5 bases each). The length of the CDR3 is 11 residues. V was cut by 6 bases and J by 6 bases, with 9 bases left in between. The CDR3: CASSGDREQYF. The CDR3 DNA follows: TGTGCCAGCAGCGGGGACCGCGAGCAGTACTTC.

This clonotype occurred many times. V gene TRBV9 combines with J gene TRBJ2-3, with a weak D call TRBD2 (5 bases). V was trimmed by 0 bases and J by 4 bases, leaving 9 bases between them. The CDR3 runs 14 residues. Germline V CDR1 and CDR2: SGDLS, YYNGEE. The CDR3 here is CASSVELEADTQYF. Written as DNA, the CDR3 is TGTGCCAGCAGCGTAGAGCTGGAGGCAGATACGCAGTATTTT.

This sequence joins TRBV18 and TRBJ2-7; D may match TRBD1 or TRBD2 (5 bases each). CDR1 is KGHSH, CDR2 LQKENI, per germline. The CDR3 runs 14 residues. V lost 2 bases and J lost 3, with 11 bases in between. CDR3 residues: CASSPGTEYYEQYF. CDR3 nucleotide sequence: TGTGCCAGCTCACCAGGGACGGAATACTACGAGCAGTACTTC.

This clonotype was counted only a few times. The chain uses TRBV4-2 and TRBJ2-1, with a weak D call TRBD2 (5 bases). Germline CDR1 reads LGHNA; CDR2 reads YNFKEQ. Trimming left V 0 bases short and J 0 bases short, with 12 bases between. The CDR3 consists of 17 residues. CDR3 loop: CASSQEGRGSSYNEQFF. In DNA form, the CDR3 reads TGTGCCAGCAGCCAAGAAGGACGTGGGAGCTCCTACAATGAGCAGTTCTTC.

This clonotype was seen at least ten times. The J gene is TRBJ1-1, the V gene TRBV6-5; D is unclear. Per the germline V gene, CDR1 is MNHEY and CDR2 is SVGAGI. The CDR3 is made up of 19 amino acids. Trimming took 2 bases from V and 0 from J, leaving 22 bases between them. This CDR3 is CASSYRKVSGSKMNTEAFF. For the CDR3, the DNA is TGTGCCAGCAGTTACAGGAAGGTATCGGGGTCCAAAATGAACACTGAAGCTTTCTTT.

This clonotype was recorded at least ten times. The rearrangement links TRBV11-2 to TRBJ2-3; D not resolved. Trimming shortened V by 1 base and J by 2 bases, and 7 bases separated the two germline ends. The germline gives CDR1 SGHAT, CDR2 FQNNGV. CDR3 length: 14 amino acids. The CDR3 protein is CASSLVVHTDTQYF. In DNA, the CDR3 is TGTGCCAGCAGCTTAGTTGTTCACACAGATACGCAGTATTTT.

This clonotype was counted many times. The rearrangement links TRBV7-8 to TRBJ2-5; possible D gene TRBD2, 5 bases. Germline V lookup: CDR1 SGHVS, CDR2 FQNEAQ. CDR3 size: 16 residues. The V end lost 1 base, the J end lost 0 bases, and 12 bases lay between the germline ends. CDR3 DNA: TGTGCCAGCAGCTTAGGATCGGGGATCTACCAAGAGACCCAGTACTTC. It translates to CASSLGSGIYQETQYF.

The chain is built from TRBV7-3 and TRBJ1-1; D gene unclear. V was pared by 5 bases and J by 0 bases, with 16 bases between. This CDR3 comprises 16 residues. Germline V CDR1 and CDR2: SGHTA, FQGTGA. The CDR3 nucleotides are TGTGCCAGCAGCCCATCGGGCAGTTTAATGAACACTGAAGCTTTCTTT. Protein sequence: CASSPSGSLMNTEAFF.

The sample holds many counts of this clonotype. The chain joins TRBV12-3 or TRBV12-4 to TRBJ1-3; D remains ambiguous. V was shortened by 6 bases and J by 1 base, with 10 bases between the two germline ends. The CDR3 length is 14 residues. For the CDR3, the DNA is TGTGCCAGCAGAGTGGGGAGGTCTGGAAACACCATATATTTT. This codes for CASRVGRSGNTIYF.